This T cell receptor (beta chain) is from a study of blood T cells in healthy people across ages. General study points: In these data, TCR beta diversity tracked strongly with naive T cell percentage. Higher diversity, along with more naive CD4+ cells, distinguished long-lived donors from aged donors.

The V end lost 5 bases, the J end lost 6 bases, and 8 bases lay between the germline ends. The length of the CDR3 is 12 residues. CDR1 and CDR2 (germline): MNHEY, SVGEGT. A J-beta primer mix and a sample-barcoded 5' primer were used in a second PCR of about 7 to 12 cycles. Using its own MiXCR run on the 5' RACE reads, TCRdb lists one record per CDR3 protein. The sample shows around 1.5 million distinct CDR3 sequences, around 59% of them seen only once. Only a few counts were recorded for this clonotype. Its target is not known. V gene TRBV6-2 or TRBV6-3 combines with J gene TRBJ2-1, with a weak D call TRBD1 (6 bases). Sequencing input: blood. The receptor was derived from a man aged 18 to 35 in good health. The CDR3 reads CASSDRLNEQFF. DNA of the CDR3: TGTGCCAGCAGTGACAGGCTCAATGAGCAGTTCTTC.